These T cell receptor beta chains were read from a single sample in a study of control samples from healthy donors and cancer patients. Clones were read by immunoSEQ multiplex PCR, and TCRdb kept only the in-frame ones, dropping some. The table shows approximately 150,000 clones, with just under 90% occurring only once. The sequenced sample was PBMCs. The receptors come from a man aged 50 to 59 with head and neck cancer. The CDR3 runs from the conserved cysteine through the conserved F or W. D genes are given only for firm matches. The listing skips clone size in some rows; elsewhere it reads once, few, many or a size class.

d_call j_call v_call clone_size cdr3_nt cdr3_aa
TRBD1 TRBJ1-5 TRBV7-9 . TGTGCCAGCAGCCCAGGGACAGGTCGCAATCAGCCCCAGCATTTT CASSPGTGRNQPQHF
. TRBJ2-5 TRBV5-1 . TGCGCCAGCAGCTTGGCCCTGGGGACCCAAGAGACCCAGTACTTC CASSLALGTQETQYF
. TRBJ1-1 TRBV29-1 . TGCAGCGTTCGCGTTAATGGGAACACTGAAGCTTTCTTT CSVRVNGNTEAFF
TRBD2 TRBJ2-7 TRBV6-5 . TGTGCCAGCAGTTACGGCGGGAGTTTCACCTACGAGCAGTACTTC CASSYGGSFTYEQYF
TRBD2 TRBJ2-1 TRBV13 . TGTGCCAGCAGATGGCGCGGGACTAAAAATGAGCAGTTCTTC CASRWRGTKNEQFF
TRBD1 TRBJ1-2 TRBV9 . TGTGCCAGCAGCGCGGGGGGGGACAGTAACTATGGCTACACCTTC CASSAGGDSNYGYTF
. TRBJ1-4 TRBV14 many TGTGCCAGCAGCCAAGAGGGCTACACCCTGAGGGAAAAACTGTTTTTT CASSQEGYTLREKLFF
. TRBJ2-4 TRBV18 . TGTGCCAGCTCAGTCACCGGGACAAGTGAAAGCATTCAGTACTTC CASSVTGTSESIQYF
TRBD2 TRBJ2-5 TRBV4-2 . TGTGCCAGCAGCCAGGCCGGGGGGGGCGAATACCAAGAGACCCAGTACTTC CASSQAGGGEYQETQYF
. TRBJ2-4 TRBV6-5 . TGTGCCAGCAGCGGAGGGGGACACACCAAAAACATTCAGTACTTC CASSGGGHTKNIQYF
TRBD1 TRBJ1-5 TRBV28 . TGTGCCAGCATTTCAGGGGGCGCTGTAAGCAATCAGCCCCAGCATTTT CASISGGAVSNQPQHF
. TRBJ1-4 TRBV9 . TGTGCCAGCAGCGGCCGGGCTTACGATCAGGAAAAACTGTTTTTT CASSGRAYDQEKLFF
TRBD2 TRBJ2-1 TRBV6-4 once TGTGCCAGCAGCCCCCGGGACTACGCCGGGGATGAGCAGTTCTTC CASSPRDYAGDEQFF
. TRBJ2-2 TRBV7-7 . TGTGCTAGCAGCTTTAACCAGCGGCGGAACACCGGGGAGCTGTTTTTT CASSFNQRRNTGELFF
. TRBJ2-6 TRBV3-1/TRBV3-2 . TGTGCCAGCAGCCAATCACAGGGATACGGGGCCAACGTCCTGACTTTC CASSQSQGYGANVLTF
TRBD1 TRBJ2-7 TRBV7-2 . TGTGCCAGCAGCTTATTAGACAGGGGCCACGAGCAGTACTTC CASSLLDRGHEQYF
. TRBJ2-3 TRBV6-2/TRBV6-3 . TGTGCCAGCAGTTACGAGACAGGCTTGGGGAGGGAAACAGATACGCAGTATTTT CASSYETGLGRETDTQYF
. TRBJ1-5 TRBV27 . TGTGCCAGCAGTTTATCGGCCGGGAATCAGCCCCAGCATTTT CASSLSAGNQPQHF
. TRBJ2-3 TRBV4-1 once TGCGCCAGCAGCCAGGAGAGTGGCGATACGCAGTATTTT CASSQESGDTQYF
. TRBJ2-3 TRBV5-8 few TGTGCCAGCAGCTTGTTCAGGAGCACAGATACGCAGTATTTT CASSLFRSTDTQYF
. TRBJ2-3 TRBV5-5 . TGTGCCAGCAGCTTCAGAGACATTAGCACAGATACGCAGTATTTT CASSFRDISTDTQYF
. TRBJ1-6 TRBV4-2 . TGTGCCAGCAGCCACGAAAGGCCACCTAATTCACCCCTCCACTTT CASSHERPPNSPLHF
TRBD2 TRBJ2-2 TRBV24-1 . TGTGCCACCAGTGATATATGGACTAGCGGGGAGTCCGGGGAGCTGTTTTTT CATSDIWTSGESGELFF
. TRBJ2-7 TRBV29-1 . TGCAGCGTTGGAACCGGGACCTACGGGGACGAGCAGTACTTC CSVGTGTYGDEQYF
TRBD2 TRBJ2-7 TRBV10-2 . TGCGCCAGCAGTGAGGGGACTAGCGTTGAGCAGTACTTC CASSEGTSVEQYF
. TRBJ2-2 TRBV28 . TGTGCCAGCAGTTTACAGAACACCGGGGAGCTGTTTTTT CASSLQNTGELFF
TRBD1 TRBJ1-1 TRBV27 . TGTGCCAGCAGTAAGGGACAGCTGAACACTGAAGCTTTCTTT CASSKGQLNTEAFF
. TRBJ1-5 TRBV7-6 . TGTGCCAGCAGCTTAGAACAGGTCGAGGGCAAACTACAGCCCCAGCATTTT CASSLEQVEGKLQPQHF
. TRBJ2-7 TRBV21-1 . TGTGCCAGCAGCAAAGGGACAGGGGGGCCCTACGAGCAGTACTTC CASSKGTGGPYEQYF
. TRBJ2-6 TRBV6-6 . TGTGCCGAATGGGGGGGCTCGGGCTCTGGGGCCAACGTCCTGACTTTC CAEWGGSGSGANVLTF
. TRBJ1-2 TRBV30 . TGTGCCTGGAGTGTTCTCGGGGGTGGCTACACCTTC CAWSVLGGGYTF
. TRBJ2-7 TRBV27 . TGTGCCAGCAGTTTAGACTATACCTACGAGCAGTACTTC CASSLDYTYEQYF
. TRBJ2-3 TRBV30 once TGTGCCTGGAGTCGAGTAGGTCCCACAGATACGCAGTATTTT CAWSRVGPTDTQYF
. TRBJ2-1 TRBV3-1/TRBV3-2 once TGTGCCAGCAGCCAAGAGAGACTCTCCTACAATGAGCAGTTCTTC CASSQERLSYNEQFF
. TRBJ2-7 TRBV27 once TGTGCCAGCAGACTACCCAACAGCTTTGAGCAGTACTTC CASRLPNSFEQYF
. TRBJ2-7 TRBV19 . TGTGCCAGTAGCCTCTTTGAGGGGCTCGAGCAGTACTTC CASSLFEGLEQYF
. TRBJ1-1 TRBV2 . TGTGCCAGCAGGGGGGAGGGTGAAGCTTTCTTGGGTGAAGCTTTCTTT CASRGEGEAFLGEAFF
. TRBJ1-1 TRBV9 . TGTGCCAGCAGCGTAGCTGTAGACACTGAAGCTTTCTTT CASSVAVDTEAFF
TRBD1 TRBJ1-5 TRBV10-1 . TGCGCCAGCAGTTACAGGGGGGGCAATCAGCCCCAGCATTTT CASSYRGGNQPQHF
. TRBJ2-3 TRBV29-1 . TGCAGCGCCTTCAGAACAGATACGCAGTATTTT CSAFRTDTQYF